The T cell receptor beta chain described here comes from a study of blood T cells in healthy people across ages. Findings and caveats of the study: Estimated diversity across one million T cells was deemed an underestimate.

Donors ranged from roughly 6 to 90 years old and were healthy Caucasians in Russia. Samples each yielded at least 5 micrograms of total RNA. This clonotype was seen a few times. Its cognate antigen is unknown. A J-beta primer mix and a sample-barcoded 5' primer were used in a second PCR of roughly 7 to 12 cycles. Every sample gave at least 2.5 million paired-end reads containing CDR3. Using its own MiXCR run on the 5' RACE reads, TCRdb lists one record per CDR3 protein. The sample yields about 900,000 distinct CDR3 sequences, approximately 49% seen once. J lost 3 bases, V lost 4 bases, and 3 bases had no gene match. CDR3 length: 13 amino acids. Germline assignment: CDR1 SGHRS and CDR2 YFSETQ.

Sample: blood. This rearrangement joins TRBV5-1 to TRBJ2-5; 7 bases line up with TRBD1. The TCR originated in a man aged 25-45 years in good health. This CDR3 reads CASSTGTEETQYF. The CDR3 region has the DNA TGCGCCAGCAGCACGGGGACAGAAGAGACCCAGTACTTC.